A selection of T cell receptor beta chains follows, all from one sample in a study of shared clonotypes between healthy human individuals. Data came from immunoSEQ multiplex PCR; TCRdb stores just in-frame clones and leaves some out. The table lists about 2.4 million clones, more than 85% of them singletons. Input material: naive CD4+ T cells from PBMCs. The origin of the receptors is a young man in good health. Some clones in this sample may be carry-over from other donors' samples. Both conserved end residues are part of each CDR3.

v_call cdr3_aa
TRBV9 CASSVGGGAYNEQFF
TRBV27 CASSDYYEQYF
TRBV28 CASSWSPKANSPLHF
TRBV6-1 CASSEGLGTYYNEQFF
TRBV18 CASSLLNIQGNGNQPQHF
TRBV7-2 CASSLGGGPNQPQHF
TRBV6-5 CASSIRGQSNQPQHF
TRBV30 CAWSTALSGSSDTQYF
TRBV9 CASSAGGGSSYEQYF
TRBV4-1 CASSQVGRGPANYGYTF
TRBV10-3 CAIKATGLSYNEQFF
TRBV6-1 CASTARHQNTEAFF
TRBV6-1 CASSGPWNTEAFF
TRBV7-9 CASSLDVGQGAVQYF
TRBV18 CASSPPSRAGETQYF
TRBV27 CASSLLSPGANGYTF
TRBV29-1 CSVRQAFNQPQHF
TRBV28 CASGLGGASGYGYTF
TRBV28 CASSLGQGYTEAFF
TRBV2 CASSGDSRPGTDTQYF
TRBV7-2 CASSPGSNTGELFF
TRBV7-6 CASSLVPKGLADTQYF
TRBV28 CASSPDPGQGTNQPQHF
TRBV28 CASKADSYEQYF
TRBV9 CASSVEGTSSYNEQFF
TRBV7-9 CASSLPPTGGPDEAFF
TRBV11-2 CASSLRSGSSYEQYF
TRBV25-1 CASRDRANYGYTF
TRBV5-8 CASSPRATASPLHF
TRBV28 CASRSRGTAKKETQYF
TRBV18 CASSPVTGGPQPQHF
TRBV7-6 CASSLEAGGRTQYF
TRBV29-1 CSGGQGVNTEAFF
TRBV15 CATSRIAGGTGNEQFF
TRBV5-1 CASAASGRAYQETQYF
TRBV18 CASSPSGGETQYF
TRBV9 CASSAGTGPAFF
TRBV14 CASSQSTDTQYF
TRBV28 CASSPAGKGKGYTF
TRBV29-1 CSVGQGPDNEQFF
TRBV9 CASSVASGAGELFF
TRBV9 CASSVGTTDSGPEAFF
TRBV29-1 CSVGVAGGQPQHF
TRBV2 CASSGGMNTEAFF